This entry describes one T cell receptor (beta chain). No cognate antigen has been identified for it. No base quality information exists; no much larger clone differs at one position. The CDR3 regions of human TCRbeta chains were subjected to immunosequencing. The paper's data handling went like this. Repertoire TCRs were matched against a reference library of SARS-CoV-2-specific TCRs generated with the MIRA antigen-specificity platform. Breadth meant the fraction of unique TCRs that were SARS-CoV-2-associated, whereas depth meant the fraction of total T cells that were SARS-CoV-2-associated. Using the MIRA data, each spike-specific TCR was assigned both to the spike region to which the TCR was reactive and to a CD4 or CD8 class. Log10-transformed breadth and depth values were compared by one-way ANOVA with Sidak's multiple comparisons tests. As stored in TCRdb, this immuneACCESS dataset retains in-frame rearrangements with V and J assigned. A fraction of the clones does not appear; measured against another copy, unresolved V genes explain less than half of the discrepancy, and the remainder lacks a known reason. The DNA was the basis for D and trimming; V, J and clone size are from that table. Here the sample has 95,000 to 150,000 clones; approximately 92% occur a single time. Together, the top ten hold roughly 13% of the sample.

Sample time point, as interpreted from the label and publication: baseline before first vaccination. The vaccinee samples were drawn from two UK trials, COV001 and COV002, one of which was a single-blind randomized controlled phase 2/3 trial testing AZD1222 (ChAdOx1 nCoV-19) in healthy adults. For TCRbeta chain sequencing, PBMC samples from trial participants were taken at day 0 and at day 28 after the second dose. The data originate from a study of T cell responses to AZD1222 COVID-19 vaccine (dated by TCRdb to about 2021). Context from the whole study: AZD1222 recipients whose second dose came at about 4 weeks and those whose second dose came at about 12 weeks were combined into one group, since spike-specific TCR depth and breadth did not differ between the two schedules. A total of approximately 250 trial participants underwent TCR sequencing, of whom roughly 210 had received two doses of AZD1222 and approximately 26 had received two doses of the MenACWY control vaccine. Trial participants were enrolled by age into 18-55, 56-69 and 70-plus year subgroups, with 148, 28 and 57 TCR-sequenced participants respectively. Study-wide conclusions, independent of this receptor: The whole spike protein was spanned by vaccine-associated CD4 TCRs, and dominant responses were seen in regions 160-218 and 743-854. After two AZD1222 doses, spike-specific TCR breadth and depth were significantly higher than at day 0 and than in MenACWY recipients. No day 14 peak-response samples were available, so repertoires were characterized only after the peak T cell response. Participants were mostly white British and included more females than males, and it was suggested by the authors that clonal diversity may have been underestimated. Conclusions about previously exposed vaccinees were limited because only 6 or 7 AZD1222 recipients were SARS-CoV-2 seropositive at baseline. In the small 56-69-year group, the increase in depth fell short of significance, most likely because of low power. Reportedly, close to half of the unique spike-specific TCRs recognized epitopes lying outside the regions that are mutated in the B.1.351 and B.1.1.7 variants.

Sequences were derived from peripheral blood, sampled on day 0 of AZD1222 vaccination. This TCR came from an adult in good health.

Here the CDR3 is given as CASSPSPSSYNEQFF. The sequenced DNA is TGTGCCAGCAGCCCGTCCCCGAGCTCCTACAATGAGCAGTTCTTC. Recombination linked TRBV3-1 (or the pseudogene TRBV3-2) to TRBJ2-1; too little of a D gene remains to name it. The CDR3 contains 15 residues, cysteine and phenylalanine counted. The read is trimmed to its CDR3 DNA, 45 bases read in frame from base 1. V sheds 4 bases and J sheds 0 bases, leaving 10 bases between their ends. From a lookup of the germline V gene (reference sequence), CDR1 and CDR2 are LGHDT and YNNKEL.